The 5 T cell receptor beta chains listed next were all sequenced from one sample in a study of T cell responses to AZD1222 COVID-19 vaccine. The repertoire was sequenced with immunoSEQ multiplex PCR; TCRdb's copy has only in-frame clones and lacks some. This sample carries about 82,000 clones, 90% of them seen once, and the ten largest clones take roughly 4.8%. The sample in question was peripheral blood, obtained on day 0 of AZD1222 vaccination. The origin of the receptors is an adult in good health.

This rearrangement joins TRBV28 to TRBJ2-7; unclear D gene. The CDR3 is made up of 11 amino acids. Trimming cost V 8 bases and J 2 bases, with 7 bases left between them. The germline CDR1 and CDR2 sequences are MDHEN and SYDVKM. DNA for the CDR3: TGTGCCAGCGGGGTAGCCTACGAGCAGTACTTC. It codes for CASGVAYEQYF.

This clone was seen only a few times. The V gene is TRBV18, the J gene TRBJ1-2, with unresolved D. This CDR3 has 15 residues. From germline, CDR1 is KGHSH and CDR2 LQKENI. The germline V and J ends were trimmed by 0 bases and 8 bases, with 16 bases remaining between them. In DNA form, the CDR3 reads TGTGCCAGCTCACCACCTGGTCGGACCTCGGACGGCTACACCTTC. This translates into CASSPPGRTSDGYTF.

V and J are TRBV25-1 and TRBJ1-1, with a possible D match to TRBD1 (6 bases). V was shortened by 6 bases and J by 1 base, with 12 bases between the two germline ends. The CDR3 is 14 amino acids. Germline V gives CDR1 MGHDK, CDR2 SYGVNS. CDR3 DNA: TGTGCCAGCAGGTCGACAGGAAGGAACACTGAAGCTTTCTTT. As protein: CASRSTGRNTEAFF. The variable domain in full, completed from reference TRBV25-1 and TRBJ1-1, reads EADIYQTPRYLVIGTGKKITLECSQTMGHDKMYWYQQDPGMELHLIHYSYGVNSTEKGDLSSESTVSRIRTEHFPLTLESARPSHTSQYLCASRSTGRNTEAFFGQGTRLTVV.

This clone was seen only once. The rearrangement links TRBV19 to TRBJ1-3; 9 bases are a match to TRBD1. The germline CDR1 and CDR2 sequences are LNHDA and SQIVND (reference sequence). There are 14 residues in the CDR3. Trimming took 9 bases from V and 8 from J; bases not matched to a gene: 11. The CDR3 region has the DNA TGTGCCAGCACGTGGGACAGGGTCTCGGACACCATATATTTT. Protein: CASTWDRVSDTIYF.

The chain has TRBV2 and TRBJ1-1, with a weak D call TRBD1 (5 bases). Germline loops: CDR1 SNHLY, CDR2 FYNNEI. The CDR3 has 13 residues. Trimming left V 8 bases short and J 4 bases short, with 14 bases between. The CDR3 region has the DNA TGTGCCAGCGCAATGCAGGGTGGCACTGAAGCTTTCTTT. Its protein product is CASAMQGGTEAFF.